The subject of this entry is one T cell receptor beta chain. No antigen is known for it. Here immunoSEQ multiplex PCR was the method, and the copy in TCRdb shows in-frame clones only, minus some. The sample has tens of thousands of clones; 70% to 85% are singletons. V lost 3 bases, J lost 6 bases, and 13 bases lay in between. CDR1 and CDR2 from the germline V gene are SGDLS and YYNGEE. This CDR3 comprises 13 residues. This sample was taken from a study of STAT5B mutations in CD4+ large granular lymphocyte leukemia. Study-wide results and limits: Main leukemic clonotypes were patient-specific, but roughly 25% appeared at low frequency elsewhere.

This chain joins TRBV9 and TRBJ2-7; D perhaps matches TRBD1 (6 bases). The sample taken for sequencing was CD4+ T cells from blood buffy coats. This clonotype was obtained from a human donor in good health. CDR3 protein: CASSEQVQGEQYF. The CDR3 DNA follows: TGTGCCAGCAGCGAACAGGTACAGGGCGAGCAGTACTTC. Together with reference TRBV9 and TRBJ2-7, the CDR3 gives the full variable domain: DSGVTQTPKHLITATGQRVTLRCSPRSGDLSVYWYQQSLDQGLQFLIQYYNGEERAKGNILERFSAQQFPDLHSELNLSSLELGDSALYFCASSEQVQGEQYFGPGTRLTVT.